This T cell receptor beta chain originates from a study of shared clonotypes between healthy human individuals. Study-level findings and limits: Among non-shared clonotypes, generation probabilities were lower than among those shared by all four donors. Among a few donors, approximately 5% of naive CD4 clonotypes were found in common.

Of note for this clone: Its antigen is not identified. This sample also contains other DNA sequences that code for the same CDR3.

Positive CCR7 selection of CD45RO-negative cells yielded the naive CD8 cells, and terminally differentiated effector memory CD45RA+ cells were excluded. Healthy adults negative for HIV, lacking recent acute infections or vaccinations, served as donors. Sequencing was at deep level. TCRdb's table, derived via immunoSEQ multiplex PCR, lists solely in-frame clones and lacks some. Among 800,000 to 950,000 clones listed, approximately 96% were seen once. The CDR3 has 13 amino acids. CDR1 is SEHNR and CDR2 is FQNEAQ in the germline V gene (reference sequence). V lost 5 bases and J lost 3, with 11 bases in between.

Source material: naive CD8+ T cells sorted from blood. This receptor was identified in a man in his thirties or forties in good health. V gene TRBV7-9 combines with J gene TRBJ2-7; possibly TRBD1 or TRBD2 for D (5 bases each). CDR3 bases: TGTGCCAGCAGCGCCGCAGGGAGCTACGAGCAGTACTTC. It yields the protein CASSAAGSYEQYF.